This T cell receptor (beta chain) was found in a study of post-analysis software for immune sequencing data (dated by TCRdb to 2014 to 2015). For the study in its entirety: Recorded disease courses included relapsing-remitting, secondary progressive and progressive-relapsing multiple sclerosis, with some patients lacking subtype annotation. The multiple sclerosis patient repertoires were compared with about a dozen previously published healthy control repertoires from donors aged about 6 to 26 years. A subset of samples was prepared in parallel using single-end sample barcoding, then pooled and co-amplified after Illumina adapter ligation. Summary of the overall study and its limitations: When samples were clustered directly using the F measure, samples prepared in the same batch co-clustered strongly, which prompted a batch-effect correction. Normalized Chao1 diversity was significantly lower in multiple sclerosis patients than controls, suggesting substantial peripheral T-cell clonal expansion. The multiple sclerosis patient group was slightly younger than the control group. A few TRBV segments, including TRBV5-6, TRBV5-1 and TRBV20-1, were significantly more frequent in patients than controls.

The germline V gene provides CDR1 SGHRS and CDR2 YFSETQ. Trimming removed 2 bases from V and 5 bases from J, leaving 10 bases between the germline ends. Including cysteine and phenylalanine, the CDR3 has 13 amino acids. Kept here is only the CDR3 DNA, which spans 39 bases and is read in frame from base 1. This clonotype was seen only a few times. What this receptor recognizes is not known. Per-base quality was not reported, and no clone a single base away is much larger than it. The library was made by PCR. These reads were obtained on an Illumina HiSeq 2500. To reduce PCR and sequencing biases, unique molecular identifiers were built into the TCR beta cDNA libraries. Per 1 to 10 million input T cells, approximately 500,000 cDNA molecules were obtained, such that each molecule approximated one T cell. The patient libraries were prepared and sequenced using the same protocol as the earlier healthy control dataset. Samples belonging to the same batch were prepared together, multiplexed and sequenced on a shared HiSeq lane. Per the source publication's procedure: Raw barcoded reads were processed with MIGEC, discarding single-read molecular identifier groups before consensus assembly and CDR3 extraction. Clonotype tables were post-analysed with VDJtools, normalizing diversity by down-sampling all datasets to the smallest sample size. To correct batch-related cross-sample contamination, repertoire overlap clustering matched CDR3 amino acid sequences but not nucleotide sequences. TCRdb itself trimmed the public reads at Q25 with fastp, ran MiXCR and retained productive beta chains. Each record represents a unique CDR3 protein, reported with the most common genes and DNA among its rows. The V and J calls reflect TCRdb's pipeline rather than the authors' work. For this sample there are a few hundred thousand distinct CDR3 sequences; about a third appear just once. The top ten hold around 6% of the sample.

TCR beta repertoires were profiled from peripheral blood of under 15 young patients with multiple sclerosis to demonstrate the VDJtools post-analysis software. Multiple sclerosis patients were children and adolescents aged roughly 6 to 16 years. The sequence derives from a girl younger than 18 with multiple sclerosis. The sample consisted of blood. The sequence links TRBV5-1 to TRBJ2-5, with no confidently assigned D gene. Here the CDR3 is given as CASSFGEEETQYF. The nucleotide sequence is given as TGCGCCAGCAGCTTTGGGGAAGAGGAGACCCAGTACTTC.